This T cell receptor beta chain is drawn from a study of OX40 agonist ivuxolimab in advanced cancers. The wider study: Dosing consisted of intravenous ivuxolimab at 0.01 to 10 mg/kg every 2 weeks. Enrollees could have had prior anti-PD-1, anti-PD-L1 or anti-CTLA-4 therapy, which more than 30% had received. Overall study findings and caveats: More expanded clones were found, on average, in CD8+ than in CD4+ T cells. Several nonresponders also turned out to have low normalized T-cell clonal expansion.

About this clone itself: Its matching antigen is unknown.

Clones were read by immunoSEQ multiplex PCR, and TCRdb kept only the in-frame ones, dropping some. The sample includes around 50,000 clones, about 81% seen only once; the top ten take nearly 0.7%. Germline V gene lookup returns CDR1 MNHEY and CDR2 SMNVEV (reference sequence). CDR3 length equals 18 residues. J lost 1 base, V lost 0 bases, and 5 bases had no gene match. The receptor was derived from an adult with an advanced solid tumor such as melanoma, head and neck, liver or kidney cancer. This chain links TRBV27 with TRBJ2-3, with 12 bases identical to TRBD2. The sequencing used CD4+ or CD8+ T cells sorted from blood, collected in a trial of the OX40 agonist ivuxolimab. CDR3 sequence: CASSLSFRTSGGTDTQYF. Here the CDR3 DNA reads TGTGCCAGCAGTTTATCCTTCCGGACTAGCGGGGGCACAGATACGCAGTATTTT.